This T cell receptor beta chain appears in the sequencing data of a study of beta chain features in type 1 diabetes. Study observations and caveats: Type 1 diabetes patients had TCRB CDR3s that were shorter (moderately but significantly so) in all four CD4+ subsets. Researchers cautioned that cDNA sequencing could over-represent cells with high TCR expression. Junctions at VDJ sites from type 1 diabetes patients had fewer insertions and more deletions. Patients and controls would be equally affected if PCR favored shorter templates.

By way of CD45RO/CCR7/CD25/CD127/CD95/CD27, the CD4+ regulatory, stem cell-like memory, central memory and naive cells were sorted. This CDR3 spans 14 amino acids. Trimming cost V 10 bases and J 11 bases; bases outside gene matches: 19. Germline lookup yields CDR1 ENHRY and CDR2 SYGVKD. Regarding this clone: The target antigen is unknown.

The whole isolated RNA underwent reverse transcription, so sequencing captured expressed TCRB transcripts. This table comes from immunoSEQ multiplex PCR, and its TCRdb copy is limited to in-frame clones, with some not included. The table lists about 640,000 clones, around an eighth of them singletons. This TCR was recovered from a man aged 25-45 years with type 1 diabetes. The specimen was naive CD4+ T cells from blood. The J gene is TRBJ1-1, the V gene TRBV10-3; 7 positions agree with TRBD1. The CDR3 protein is CATNDNRGRRDAFF. CDR3 bases: TGTGCCACCAATGACAACAGGGGCCGAAGGGATGCTTTCTTT.